The rows below give T cell receptor beta chains drawn from one sample of a study of Ad26.COV2.S vaccination and SARS-CoV-2 variants. Only in-frame clones appear in the TCRdb table, and some are missing; sequencing was by immunoSEQ multiplex PCR. The sample has about 400,000 clones; over 80% are singletons. The sequencing here drew on peripheral blood, taken in a trial of Ad26.COV2.S vaccine versus placebo. All receptors derive from a person aged 18-60 years who received the Ad26.COV2.S COVID-19 vaccine or a placebo. Each CDR3 is given with its conserved first and last residue. The order of the fields is V gene, J gene, clone size, D gene, CDR3 DNA, CDR3 protein. D genes are given only for firm matches. Size values are once, few and many counts, or a class for expanded clones, and some rows have none.

>TRBV2|TRBJ1-2|.|TRBD1
TGTGCCAGCAAGACAGGGAGTAGCTATGGCTACACCTTC
CASKTGSSYGYTF
>TRBV7-7|TRBJ2-5|.|.
TGTGCTAGCAGCCCTGCCCCAGCTTTTAAAAAGGGGGAGACCCAGTACTTC
CASSPAPAFKKGETQYF
>TRBV28|TRBJ1-2|.|.
TGTGCCAGCAGTTTATTTCCGGGCCGAACTAACTATGGCTACACCTTC
CASSLFPGRTNYGYTF
>TRBV3-1/TRBV3-2|TRBJ1-2|few|TRBD1
TGTGCCAGCAGCTCCAGGGGGCGGGTCGCTAACTATGGCTACACCTTC
CASSSRGRVANYGYTF
>TRBV19|TRBJ1-1|.|.
TGTGCCAGTAGTAATTCCGGGACACCCTTAAACACTGAAGCTTTCTTT
CASSNSGTPLNTEAFF
>TRBV7-6|TRBJ1-1|.|TRBD1
TGTGCCAGCAGCGAGACAGGGTGGGAGGGCACTGAAGCTTTCTTT
CASSETGWEGTEAFF
>TRBV9|TRBJ2-3|.|TRBD2
TGTGCCAGCAGCGTAGCGTTAGCGGGGGGCCTGGATACGCAGTATTTT
CASSVALAGGLDTQYF
>TRBV12-3/TRBV12-4|TRBJ1-3|.|.
TGTGCCAGCAGTATGACAGTCCCGAATACCATATATTTT
CASSMTVPNTIYF
>TRBV6-5|TRBJ1-2|.|.
TGTGCCAGCGCCCACGTCGGGGGGTACTATGGCTACACCTTC
CASAHVGGYYGYTF
>TRBV27|TRBJ2-4|once|.
TGTGCCAGCAGTCAGATAGGGGCCAAAAACATTCAGTACTTC
CASSQIGAKNIQYF
>TRBV14|TRBJ2-1|.|TRBD1
TGTGCCAGCAGCCAATACACAGGGGGGATCTATGAGCAGTTCTTC
CASSQYTGGIYEQFF
>TRBV4-3|TRBJ1-2|.|.
TGCGCCAGCAGCCAGGGCCTTGGACAGATCTATGGCTACACCTTC
CASSQGLGQIYGYTF
>TRBV11-2|TRBJ2-5|.|.
TGTGCCAGCAGCTTAGTACCCCTAGGGACCCAGTACTTC
CASSLVPLGTQYF
>TRBV11-2|TRBJ2-4|once|TRBD1
TGTGCCAGCAGCTACGACAGGGGAACCAAAAACATTCAGTACTTC
CASSYDRGTKNIQYF
>TRBV27|TRBJ2-7|.|TRBD1
TGTGCCAGCAGGAGGGACAGAGACTACGAGCAGTACTTC
CASRRDRDYEQYF
>TRBV19|TRBJ2-2|.|TRBD2
TGTGCCAGTAGTGCTTATACTAGCGGGGTATTCCCCGGGGAGCTGTTTTTT
CASSAYTSGVFPGELFF
>TRBV28|TRBJ2-6|.|.
TGTGCCAGCAGTCCCCGACAGAGAGGGTCTGGGGCCAACGTCCTGACTTTC
CASSPRQRGSGANVLTF
>TRBV5-1|TRBJ2-3|.|TRBD2
TGCGCCAGCAGCCCTTCGGAGCGGGGGGCCGGGGATACGCAGTATTTT
CASSPSERGAGDTQYF
>TRBV5-1|TRBJ1-6|.|.
TGCGCCAGCAGCCAAGCAGGGGTTTCACCCCTCCACTTT
CASSQAGVSPLHF